The clone carrying this T cell receptor beta chain was detected ten times or more. The target antigen is unknown. Time point of the sample: newly diagnosed GD, antithyroid drugs for less than 3 months. There was RNA extracted from PBMCs, and the TCR library was made from it. This specimen comes from a study of regulatory T cells in long-lasting Graves disease. The TCR beta library used iRepertoire HTBI primers with Arm-PCR amplification of CDR3. TCRdb recomputed calls from the multiplex PCR reads with MiXCR, one row per CDR3 protein. Among around 480,000 distinct CDR3 sequences, more than 15% were seen once, and the ten largest hold 20% to 25%. This CDR3 comprises 15 residues. V was cut by 5 bases and J by 7 bases, with 18 bases left in between. Per the germline V gene, CDR1 is SNHLY and CDR2 is FYNNEI. Study-level results: TRBV28, TRBJ1-2 and TRBJ2-5 were segments that persistent disease favored.

These same data were also listed under a study on T cells in Graves' hyperthyroidism and ophthalmopathy. That report notes: In the blood, most expanded thyroid clonotypes above 0.001 appeared as well.

This TCR was sampled from a woman in her forties or fifties with Graves disease. This chain joins TRBV2 and TRBJ2-1; a weak D match, TRBD2 (7 bases). This sample comprised peripheral blood mononuclear cells (PBMCs), obtained at new diagnosis, from a patient treated with antithyroid drugs. The CDR3, as DNA: TGTGCCAGCAGTCCCAACAGGGAGGGTTGGAATGAGCAGTTCTTC. The encoded protein is CASSPNREGWNEQFF.